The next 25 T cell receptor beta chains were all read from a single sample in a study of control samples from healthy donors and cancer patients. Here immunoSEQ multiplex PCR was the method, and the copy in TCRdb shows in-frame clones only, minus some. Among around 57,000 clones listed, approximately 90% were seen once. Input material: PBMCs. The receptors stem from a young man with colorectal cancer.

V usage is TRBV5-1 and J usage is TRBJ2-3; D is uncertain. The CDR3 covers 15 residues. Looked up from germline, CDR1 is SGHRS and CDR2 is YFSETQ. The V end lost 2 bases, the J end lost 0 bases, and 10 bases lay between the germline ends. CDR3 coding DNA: TGCGCCAGCAGCTTTGGTTCGGTAAGCACAGATACGCAGTATTTT. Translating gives CASSFGSVSTDTQYF.

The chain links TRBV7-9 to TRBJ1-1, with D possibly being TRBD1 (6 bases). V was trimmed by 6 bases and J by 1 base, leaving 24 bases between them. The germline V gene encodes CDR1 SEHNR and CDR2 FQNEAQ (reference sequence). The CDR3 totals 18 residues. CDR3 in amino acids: CASRPRTVVVLTNTEAFF. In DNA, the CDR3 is TGTGCCAGCAGGCCACGGACAGTTGTGGTCTTAACGAACACTGAAGCTTTCTTT. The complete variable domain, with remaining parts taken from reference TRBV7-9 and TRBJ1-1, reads DTGVSQNPRHKITKRGQNVTFRCDPISEHNRLYWYRQTLGQGPEFLTYFQNEAQLEKSRLLSDRFSAERPKGSFSTLEIQRTEQGDSAMYLCASRPRTVVVLTNTEAFFGQGTRLTVV.

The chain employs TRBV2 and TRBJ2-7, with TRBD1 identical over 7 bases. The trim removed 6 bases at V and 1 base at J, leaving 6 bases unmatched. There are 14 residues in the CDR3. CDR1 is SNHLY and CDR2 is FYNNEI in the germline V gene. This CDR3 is CASSLRDRSYEQYV. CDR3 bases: TGTGCCAGCAGCCTAAGGGACAGATCCTACGAGCAGTACGTC.

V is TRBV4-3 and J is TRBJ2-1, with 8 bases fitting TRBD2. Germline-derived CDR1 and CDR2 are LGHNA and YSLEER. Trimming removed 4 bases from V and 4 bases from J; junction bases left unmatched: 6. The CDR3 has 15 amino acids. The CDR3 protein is CASSRAIAGYNEQFF. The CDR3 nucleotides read TGCGCCAGCAGCCGTGCAATAGCGGGATACAATGAGCAGTTCTTC.

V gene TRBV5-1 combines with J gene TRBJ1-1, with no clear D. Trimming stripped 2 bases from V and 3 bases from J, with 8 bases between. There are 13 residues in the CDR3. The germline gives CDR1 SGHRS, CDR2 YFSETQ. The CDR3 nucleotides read TGCGCCAGCAGCTTCTCGGTCCACACTGAAGCTTTCTTT. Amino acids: CASSFSVHTEAFF.

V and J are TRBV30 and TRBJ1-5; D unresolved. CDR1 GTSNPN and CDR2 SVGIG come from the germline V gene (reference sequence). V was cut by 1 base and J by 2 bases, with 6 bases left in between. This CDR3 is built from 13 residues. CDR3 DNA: TGTGCCTGGAGTGATAGGGGCAATCAGCCCCAGCATTTT. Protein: CAWSDRGNQPQHF.

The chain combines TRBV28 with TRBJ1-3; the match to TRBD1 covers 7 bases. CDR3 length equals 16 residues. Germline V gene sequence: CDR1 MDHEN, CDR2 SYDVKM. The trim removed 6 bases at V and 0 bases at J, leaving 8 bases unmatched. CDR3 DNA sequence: TGTGCCAGCAGCCTCGTCAGGACAGGCTCTGGAAACACCATATATTTT. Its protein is CASSLVRTGSGNTIYF.

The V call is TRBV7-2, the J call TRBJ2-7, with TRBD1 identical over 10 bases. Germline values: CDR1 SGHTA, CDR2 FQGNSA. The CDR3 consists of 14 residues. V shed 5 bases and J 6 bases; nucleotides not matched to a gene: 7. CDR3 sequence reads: CASSPEGQGGEQYV. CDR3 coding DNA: TGTGCCAGCAGCCCCGAAGGACAGGGGGGCGAGCAGTACGTC.

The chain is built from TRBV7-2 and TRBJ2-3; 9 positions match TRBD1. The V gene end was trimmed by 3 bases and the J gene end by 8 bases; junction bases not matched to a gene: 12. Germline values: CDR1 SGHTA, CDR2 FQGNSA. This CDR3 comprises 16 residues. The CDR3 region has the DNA TGTGCCAGCAGCTTGGTGATCCAGGACAGGGGCATTACGCAGTATTTT. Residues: CASSLVIQDRGITQYF.

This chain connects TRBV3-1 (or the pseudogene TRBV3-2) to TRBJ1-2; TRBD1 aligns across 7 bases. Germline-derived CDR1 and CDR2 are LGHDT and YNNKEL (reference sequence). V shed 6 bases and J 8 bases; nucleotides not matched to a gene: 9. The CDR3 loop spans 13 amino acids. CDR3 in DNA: TGTGCCAGCAGGTTACAGGGGAAGAGAGGCTACACCTTC. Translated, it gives CASRLQGKRGYTF.

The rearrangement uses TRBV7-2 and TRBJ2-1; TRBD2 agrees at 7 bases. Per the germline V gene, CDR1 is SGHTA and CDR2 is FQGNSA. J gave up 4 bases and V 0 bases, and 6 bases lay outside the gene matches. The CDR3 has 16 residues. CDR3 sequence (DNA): TGTGCCAGCAGCTTAGCGTTGGCGGGAGCTTACAATGAGCAGTTCTTC. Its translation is CASSLALAGAYNEQFF. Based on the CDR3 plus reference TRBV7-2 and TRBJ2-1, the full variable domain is GAGVSQSPSNKVTEKGKDVELRCDPISGHTALYWYRQSLGQGLEFLIYFQGNSAPDKSGLPSDRFSAERTGGSVSTLTIQRTQQEDSAVYLCASSLALAGAYNEQFFGPGTRLTVL.

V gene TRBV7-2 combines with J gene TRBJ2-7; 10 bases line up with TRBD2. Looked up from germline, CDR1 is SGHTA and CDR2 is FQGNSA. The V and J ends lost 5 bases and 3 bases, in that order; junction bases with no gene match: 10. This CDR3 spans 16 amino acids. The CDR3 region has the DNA TGTGCCAGCAGCACCCGTCGGCTAGCGGGGGACTACGAGCAGTACTTC. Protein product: CASSTRRLAGDYEQYF.

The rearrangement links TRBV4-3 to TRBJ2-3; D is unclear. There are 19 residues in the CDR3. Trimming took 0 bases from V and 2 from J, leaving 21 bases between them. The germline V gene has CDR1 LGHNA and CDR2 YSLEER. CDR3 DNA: TGCGCCAGCAGCCAAGATCGACTCGGCAGTCGAGGAGACACAGATACGCAGTATTTT. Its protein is CASSQDRLGSRGDTDTQYF.

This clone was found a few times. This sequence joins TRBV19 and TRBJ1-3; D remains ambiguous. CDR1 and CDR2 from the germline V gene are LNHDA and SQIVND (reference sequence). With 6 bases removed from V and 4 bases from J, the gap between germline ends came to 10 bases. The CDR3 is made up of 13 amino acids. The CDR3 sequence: CASSSGQGNTIYF. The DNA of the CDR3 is TGTGCCAGTAGCTCCGGCCAAGGAAACACCATATATTTT.

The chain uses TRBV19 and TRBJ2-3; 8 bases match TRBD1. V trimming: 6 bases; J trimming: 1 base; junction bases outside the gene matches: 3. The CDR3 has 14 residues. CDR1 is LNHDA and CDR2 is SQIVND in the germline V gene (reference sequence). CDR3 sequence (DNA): TGTGCCAGTAGACTGACAGGGGGCACAGATACGCAGTATTTT. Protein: CASRLTGGTDTQYF.

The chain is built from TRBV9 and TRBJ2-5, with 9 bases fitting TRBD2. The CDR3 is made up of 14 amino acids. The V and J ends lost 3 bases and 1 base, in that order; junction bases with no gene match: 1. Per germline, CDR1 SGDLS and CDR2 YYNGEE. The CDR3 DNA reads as TGTGCCAGCAGCGGGCGGGGGGGCCAAGAGACCCAGTACTTC. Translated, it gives CASSGRGGQETQYF.

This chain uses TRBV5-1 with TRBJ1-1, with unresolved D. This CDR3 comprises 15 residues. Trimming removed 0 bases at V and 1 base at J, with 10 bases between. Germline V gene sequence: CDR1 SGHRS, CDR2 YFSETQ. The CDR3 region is CASSLGYGSNTEAFF. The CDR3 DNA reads TGCGCCAGCAGCTTGGGTTACGGGTCGAACACTGAAGCTTTCTTT.

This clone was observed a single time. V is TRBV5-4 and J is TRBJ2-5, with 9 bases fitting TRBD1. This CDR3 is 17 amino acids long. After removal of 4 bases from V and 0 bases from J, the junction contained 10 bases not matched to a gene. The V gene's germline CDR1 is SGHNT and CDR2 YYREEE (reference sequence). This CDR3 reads CASSDRGAGPYQETQYF. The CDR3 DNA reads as TGTGCCAGCAGCGACAGGGGGGCAGGGCCGTACCAAGAGACCCAGTACTTC.

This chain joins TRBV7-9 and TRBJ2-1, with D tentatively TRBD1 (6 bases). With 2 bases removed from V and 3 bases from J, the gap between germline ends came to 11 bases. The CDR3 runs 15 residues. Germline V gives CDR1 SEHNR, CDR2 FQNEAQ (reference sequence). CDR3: CASSLMGARYNEQFF. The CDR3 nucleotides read TGTGCCAGCAGCTTAATGGGGGCCCGCTACAATGAGCAGTTCTTC.

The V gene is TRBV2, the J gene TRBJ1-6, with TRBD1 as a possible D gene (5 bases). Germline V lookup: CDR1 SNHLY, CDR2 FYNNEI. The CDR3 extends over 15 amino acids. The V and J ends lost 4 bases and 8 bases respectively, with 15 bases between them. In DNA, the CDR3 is TGTGCCAGCAGTGTGGAAGGGACTCCCGATTCACCCCTCCACTTT. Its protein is CASSVEGTPDSPLHF.

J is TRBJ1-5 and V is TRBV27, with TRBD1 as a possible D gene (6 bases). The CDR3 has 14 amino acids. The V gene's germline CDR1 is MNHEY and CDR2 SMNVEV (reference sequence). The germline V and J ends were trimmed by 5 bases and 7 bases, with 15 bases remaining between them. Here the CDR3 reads CASSPRTAGQPQHF. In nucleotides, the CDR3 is TGTGCCAGCAGTCCACGGACAGCGGGGCAGCCCCAGCATTTT.

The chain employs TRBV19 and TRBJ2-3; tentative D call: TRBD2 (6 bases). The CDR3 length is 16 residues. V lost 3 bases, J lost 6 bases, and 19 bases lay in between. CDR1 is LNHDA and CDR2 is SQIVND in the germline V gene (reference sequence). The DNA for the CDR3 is TGTGCCAGTAGTATCATTGCGGGAATGGGGCCTGATACGCAGTATTTT. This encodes CASSIIAGMGPDTQYF.

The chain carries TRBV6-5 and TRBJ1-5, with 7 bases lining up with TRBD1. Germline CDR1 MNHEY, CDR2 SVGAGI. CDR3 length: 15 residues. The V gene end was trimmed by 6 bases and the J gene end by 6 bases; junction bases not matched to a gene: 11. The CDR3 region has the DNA TGTGCCAGCAGGAAGACAGGGACCAAGGGTCAGCCCCAGCATTTT. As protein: CASRKTGTKGQPQHF.

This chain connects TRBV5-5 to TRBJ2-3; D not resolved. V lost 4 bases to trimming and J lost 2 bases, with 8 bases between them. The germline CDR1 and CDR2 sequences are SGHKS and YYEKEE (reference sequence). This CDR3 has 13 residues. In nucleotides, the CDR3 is TGTGCCAGCAGCGCCCGGAACACAGATACGCAGTATTTT. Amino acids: CASSARNTDTQYF.

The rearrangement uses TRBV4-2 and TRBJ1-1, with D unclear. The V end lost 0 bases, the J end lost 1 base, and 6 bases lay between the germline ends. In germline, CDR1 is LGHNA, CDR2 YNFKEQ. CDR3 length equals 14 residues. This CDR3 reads CASSQDRSNTEAFF. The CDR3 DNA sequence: TGTGCCAGCAGCCAAGACAGATCGAACACTGAAGCTTTCTTT.